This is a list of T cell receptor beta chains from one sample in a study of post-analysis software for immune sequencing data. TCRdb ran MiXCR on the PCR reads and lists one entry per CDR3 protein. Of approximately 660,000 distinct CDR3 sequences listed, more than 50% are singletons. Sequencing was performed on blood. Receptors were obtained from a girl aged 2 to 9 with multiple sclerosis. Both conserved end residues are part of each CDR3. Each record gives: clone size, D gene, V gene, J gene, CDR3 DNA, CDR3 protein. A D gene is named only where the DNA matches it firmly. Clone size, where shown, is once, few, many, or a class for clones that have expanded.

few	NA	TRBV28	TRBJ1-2	TGTGCCAGCAAGGCTAACTATGGCTACACCTTC	CASKANYGYTF
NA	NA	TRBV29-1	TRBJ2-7	TGCAGCGTAGCCGACCAGCACGAGCAGTACTTC	CSVADQHEQYF
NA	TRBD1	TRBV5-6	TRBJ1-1	TGTGCCAGCATCTTGGGCCAGGGGGCAAGGGTGAACACTGAAGCTTTCTTT	CASILGQGARVNTEAFF
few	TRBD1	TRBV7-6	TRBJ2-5	TGTGCCAGCAGCTTTAACAGGGGGCAAGAGACCCAGTACTTC	CASSFNRGQETQYF
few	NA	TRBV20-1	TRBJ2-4	TGCAGTGCTAGGTCGCTCGGTAGACCCATTCAGTACTTC	CSARSLGRPIQYF
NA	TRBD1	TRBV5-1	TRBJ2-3	TGCGCCAGCAGCAAACAGGGGACAGATACGCAGTATTTT	CASSKQGTDTQYF
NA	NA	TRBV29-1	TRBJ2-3	TGCAGCGTCCAGTACCTCGGGAGCGGCACAGATACGCAGTATTTT	CSVQYLGSGTDTQYF
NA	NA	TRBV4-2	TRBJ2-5	TGTGCCAGCAGCCAAGAGGCCACCAGAGAGACCCAGTACTTC	CASSQEATRETQYF
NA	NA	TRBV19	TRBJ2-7	TGTGCCAGTGCGAAAATGGAGGGCCCCTCCTACGAGCAGTACTTC	CASAKMEGPSYEQYF
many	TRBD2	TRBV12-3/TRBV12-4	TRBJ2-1	TGTGCCAGCATATCGGGGGGATCTTCCTACAATGAGCAGTTCTTC	CASISGGSSYNEQFF
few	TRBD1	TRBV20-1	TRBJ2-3	TGCAGTGCGCGACAGGGGCCAGATACGCAGTATTTT	CSARQGPDTQYF
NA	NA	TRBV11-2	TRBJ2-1	TGTGCCAGCACCCTAGGGGTCTCCTACAATGAGCAGTTCTTC	CASTLGVSYNEQFF
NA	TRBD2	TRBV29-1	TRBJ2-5	TGCAGCGTTGTTGGCGGGGGGGCTCAGGATGAGCAGTACTTC	CSVVGGGAQDEQYF
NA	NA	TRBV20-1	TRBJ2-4	TGCAGTGCTAGAGATGTCAGCACAAAAAACATTCAGTACTTC	CSARDVSTKNIQYF
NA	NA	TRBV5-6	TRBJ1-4	TGTGCCAGCAGCTTGGCGCGCCCAGTTGCAACTAATGAAAAACTGTTTTTT	CASSLARPVATNEKLFF
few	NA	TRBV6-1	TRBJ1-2	TGTGCCAGCAGTCTACACTCAAACTATGGCTACACCTTC	CASSLHSNYGYTF
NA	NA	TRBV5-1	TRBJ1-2	TGCGCCAGCAGCTTGACAGGGTTTGTAGATGGCTACACCTTC	CASSLTGFVDGYTF
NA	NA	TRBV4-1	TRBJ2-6	TGCGCCAGCAGCCAAGATGGGCGGTTCTCTGGGGCCAACGTCCTGACTTTC	CASSQDGRFSGANVLTF
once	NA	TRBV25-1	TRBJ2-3	TGTGCCAGCAGTGACGAGCGGAGTAGCACAGATACGCAGTATTTT	CASSDERSSTDTQYF
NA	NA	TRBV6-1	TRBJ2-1	TGTGCCAGCAGTGATATCGGGGGTTTGGGCTACAATGAGCAGTTCTTC	CASSDIGGLGYNEQFF
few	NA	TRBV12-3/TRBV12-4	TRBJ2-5	TGTGCCAGCAGTGAACCCCGGACGGGACAAGAGACCCAGTACTTC	CASSEPRTGQETQYF
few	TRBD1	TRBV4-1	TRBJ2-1	TGCGCCAGCAGCCTCCGGGACAGGGTTTTGGGCTACAATGAGCAGTTCTTC	CASSLRDRVLGYNEQFF
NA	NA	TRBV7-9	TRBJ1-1	TGTGCCAGCAGCCAATCTTCGGGCACTGAAGCTTTCTTT	CASSQSSGTEAFF
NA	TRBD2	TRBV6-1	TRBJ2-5	TGTGCCATCGCTATAGCGGGTGGGGGAGAGACCCAGTACTTC	CAIAIAGGGETQYF
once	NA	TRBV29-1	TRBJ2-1	TGCAGCGTTGAACCCGGGACTCGCTACAATGAGCAGTTCTTC	CSVEPGTRYNEQFF